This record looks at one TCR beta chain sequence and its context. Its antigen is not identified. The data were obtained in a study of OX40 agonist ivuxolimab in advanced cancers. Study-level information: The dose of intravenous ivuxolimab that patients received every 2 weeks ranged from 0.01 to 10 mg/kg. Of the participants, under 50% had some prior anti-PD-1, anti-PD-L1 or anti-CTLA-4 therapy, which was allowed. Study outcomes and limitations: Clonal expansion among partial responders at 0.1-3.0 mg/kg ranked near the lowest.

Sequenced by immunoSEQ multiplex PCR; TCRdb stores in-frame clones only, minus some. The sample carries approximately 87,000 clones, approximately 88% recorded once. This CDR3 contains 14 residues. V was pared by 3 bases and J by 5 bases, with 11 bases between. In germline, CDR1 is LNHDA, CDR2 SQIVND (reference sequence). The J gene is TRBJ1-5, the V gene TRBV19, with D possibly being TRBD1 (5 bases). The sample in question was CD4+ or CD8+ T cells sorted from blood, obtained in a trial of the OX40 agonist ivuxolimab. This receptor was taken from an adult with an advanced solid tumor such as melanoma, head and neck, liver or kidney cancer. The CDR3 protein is CASSIWGVDQPQHF. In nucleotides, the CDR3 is TGTGCCAGTAGTATTTGGGGGGTCGATCAGCCCCAGCATTTT.